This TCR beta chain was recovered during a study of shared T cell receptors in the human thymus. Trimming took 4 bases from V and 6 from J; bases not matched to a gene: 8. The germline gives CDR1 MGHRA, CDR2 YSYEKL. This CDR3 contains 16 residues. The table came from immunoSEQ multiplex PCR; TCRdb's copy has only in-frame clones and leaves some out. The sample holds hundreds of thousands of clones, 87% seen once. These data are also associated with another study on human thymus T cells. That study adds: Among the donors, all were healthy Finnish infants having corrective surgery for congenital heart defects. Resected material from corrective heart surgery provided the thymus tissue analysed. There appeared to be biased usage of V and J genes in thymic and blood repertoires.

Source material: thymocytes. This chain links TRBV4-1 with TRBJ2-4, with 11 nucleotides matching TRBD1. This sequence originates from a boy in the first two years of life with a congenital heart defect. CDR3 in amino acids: CASSRPDRGLGNIQYF. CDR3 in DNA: TGCGCCAGCAGCCGACCGGACAGGGGGCTAGGAAACATTCAGTACTTC.